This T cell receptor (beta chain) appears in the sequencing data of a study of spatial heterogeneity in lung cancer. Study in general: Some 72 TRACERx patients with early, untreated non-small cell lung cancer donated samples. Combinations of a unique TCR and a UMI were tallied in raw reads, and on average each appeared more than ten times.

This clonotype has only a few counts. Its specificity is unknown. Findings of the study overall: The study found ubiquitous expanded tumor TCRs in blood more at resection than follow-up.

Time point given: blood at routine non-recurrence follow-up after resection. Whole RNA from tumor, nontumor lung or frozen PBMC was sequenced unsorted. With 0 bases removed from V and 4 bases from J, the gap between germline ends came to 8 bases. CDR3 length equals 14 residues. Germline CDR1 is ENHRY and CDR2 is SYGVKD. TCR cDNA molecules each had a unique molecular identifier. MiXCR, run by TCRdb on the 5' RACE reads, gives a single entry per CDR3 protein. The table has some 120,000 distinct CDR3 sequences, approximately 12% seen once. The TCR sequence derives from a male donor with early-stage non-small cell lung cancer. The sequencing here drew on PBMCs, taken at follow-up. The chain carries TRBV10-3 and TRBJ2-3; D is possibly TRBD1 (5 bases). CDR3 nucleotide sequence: TGTGCCATCAGTGAGTCCCAGGGTTCAGATACGCAGTATTTT. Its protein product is CAISESQGSDTQYF.